Listed below are T cell receptor beta chains from one sample, sequenced in a study of shared clonotypes between healthy human individuals. Profiling relied on immunoSEQ multiplex PCR, and the TCRdb table lists in-frame clones only, not all of them. Of roughly 400,000 clones listed, about 96% are singletons. The specimen was memory CD8+ T cells sorted from blood. These TCRs come from a man aged 30-40 years in good health. CDR3s leave out the opening cysteine and the closing phenylalanine or tryptophan. Each record gives: J gene, clone size, V gene, CDR3 protein. Clone size appears in some rows only: once, few, many, or a class for an expanded clone.

J gene: TRBJ2-7; clone size: NA; V gene: TRBV5-1; CDR3 protein: ASSLGTGPYEQY
J gene: TRBJ2-7; clone size: few; V gene: TRBV6-6; CDR3 protein: ASSSVDPGRDEQY
J gene: TRBJ2-2; clone size: NA; V gene: TRBV28; CDR3 protein: ASSGKTSGWGELF
J gene: TRBJ2-7; clone size: NA; V gene: TRBV4-2; CDR3 protein: ASSQDIEQY
J gene: TRBJ2-7; clone size: NA; V gene: TRBV9; CDR3 protein: ASSAGSGEPRSYEQY
J gene: TRBJ1-2; clone size: NA; V gene: TRBV19; CDR3 protein: ASYRGQGNYGYT
J gene: TRBJ1-5; clone size: NA; V gene: TRBV2; CDR3 protein: ASSGQGGNQPQH
J gene: TRBJ2-1; clone size: NA; V gene: TRBV2; CDR3 protein: ASVASHEQF
J gene: TRBJ2-5; clone size: NA; V gene: TRBV28; CDR3 protein: ASNPSSGRRETQY
J gene: TRBJ2-3; clone size: NA; V gene: TRBV2; CDR3 protein: ASSGGRDPQY
J gene: TRBJ2-3; clone size: NA; V gene: TRBV2; CDR3 protein: ASTGGLADDTQY
J gene: TRBJ1-5; clone size: NA; V gene: TRBV28; CDR3 protein: ASSWDRGWNQPQH
J gene: TRBJ2-7; clone size: NA; V gene: TRBV2; CDR3 protein: ASSPFGISEQY
J gene: TRBJ1-1; clone size: NA; V gene: TRBV5-4; CDR3 protein: ASSLRTGQNTEAF
J gene: TRBJ2-5; clone size: few; V gene: TRBV28; CDR3 protein: ASRQETQY
J gene: TRBJ1-1; clone size: NA; V gene: TRBV5-4; CDR3 protein: ASSPTGGDTEAF
J gene: TRBJ2-1; clone size: NA; V gene: TRBV6-6; CDR3 protein: ASSYSGTGGYEQF
J gene: TRBJ1-1; clone size: NA; V gene: TRBV19; CDR3 protein: ASSIRGGHTEAF
J gene: TRBJ2-3; clone size: NA; V gene: TRBV2; CDR3 protein: ASSEARDTDTQY
J gene: TRBJ2-2; clone size: once; V gene: TRBV7-6; CDR3 protein: ASRFGYTGELF
J gene: TRBJ2-3; clone size: NA; V gene: TRBV7-9; CDR3 protein: ASSLTNTDTQY
J gene: TRBJ2-5; clone size: few; V gene: TRBV28; CDR3 protein: ASTQWSTLAGGPTETQY
J gene: TRBJ2-2; clone size: NA; V gene: TRBV6-1; CDR3 protein: ASSGSSPGELF
J gene: TRBJ1-6; clone size: once; V gene: TRBV25-1; CDR3 protein: ASSGGDRGNSPLH
J gene: TRBJ2-5; clone size: once; V gene: TRBV10-3; CDR3 protein: AISHNRALQETQY
J gene: TRBJ1-2; clone size: once; V gene: TRBV27; CDR3 protein: ASSLMGTQSYGYT
J gene: TRBJ1-2; clone size: NA; V gene: TRBV28; CDR3 protein: ASSLGQNYGYT
J gene: TRBJ2-7; clone size: NA; V gene: TRBV16; CDR3 protein: ASSRDYLPTYEQY
J gene: TRBJ2-5; clone size: NA; V gene: TRBV11-3; CDR3 protein: ASSFGLVNLETQY
J gene: TRBJ1-4; clone size: NA; V gene: TRBV5-1; CDR3 protein: ASSQSGSSTNEKLF
J gene: TRBJ1-1; clone size: NA; V gene: TRBV6-5; CDR3 protein: ASSYGTGTGEAF
J gene: TRBJ2-5; clone size: once; V gene: TRBV10-2; CDR3 protein: ASRASRGTETQY
J gene: TRBJ2-2; clone size: NA; V gene: TRBV1; CDR3 protein: TSTANTGELF
J gene: TRBJ1-1; clone size: NA; V gene: TRBV29-1; CDR3 protein: SAQTGGGKGTEAF
J gene: TRBJ2-2; clone size: NA; V gene: TRBV5-6; CDR3 protein: ASTRDRGNTGELF
J gene: TRBJ2-7; clone size: NA; V gene: TRBV14; CDR3 protein: ASSQGMQGPYEQY
J gene: TRBJ2-5; clone size: NA; V gene: TRBV5-1; CDR3 protein: ASSRTVQETQY
J gene: TRBJ2-4; clone size: NA; V gene: TRBV19; CDR3 protein: ASSIGQGGGVQY
J gene: TRBJ2-7; clone size: NA; V gene: TRBV10-3; CDR3 protein: AISESDRGTEQY